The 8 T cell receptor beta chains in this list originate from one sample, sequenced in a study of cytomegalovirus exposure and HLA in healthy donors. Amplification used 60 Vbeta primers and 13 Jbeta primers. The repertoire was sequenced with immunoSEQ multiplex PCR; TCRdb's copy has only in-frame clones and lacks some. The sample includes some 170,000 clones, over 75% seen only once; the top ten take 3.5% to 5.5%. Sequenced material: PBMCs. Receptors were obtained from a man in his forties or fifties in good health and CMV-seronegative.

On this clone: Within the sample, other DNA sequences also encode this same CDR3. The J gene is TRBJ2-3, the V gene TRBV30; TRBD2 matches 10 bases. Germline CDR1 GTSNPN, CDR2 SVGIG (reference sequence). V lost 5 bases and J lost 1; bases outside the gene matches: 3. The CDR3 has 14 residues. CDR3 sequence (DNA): TGTGCCTGGTCTAGCGGGGGTGGCACAGATACGCAGTATTTT. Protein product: CAWSSGGGTDTQYF.

The CDR3 nucleotides read TGTGCCAGCAGGCGACAGGGTGAAGAGACCCAGTACTTC. Translating gives CASRRQGEETQYF. The gene calls are TRBV5-4 and TRBJ2-5; 7 bases agree with TRBD1. The CDR3 length is 13 residues. Trimming at V came to 5 bases and at J to 3 bases, leaving 4 bases not matched to a gene. Germline V CDR1 and CDR2: SGHNT, YYREEE (reference sequence).

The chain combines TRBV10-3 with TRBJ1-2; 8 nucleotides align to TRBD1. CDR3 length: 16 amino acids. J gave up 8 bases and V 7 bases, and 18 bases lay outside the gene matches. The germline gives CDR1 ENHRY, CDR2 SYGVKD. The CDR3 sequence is CAIKAGGAIVVEGYTF. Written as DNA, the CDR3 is TGTGCCATCAAGGCAGGGGGCGCGATAGTGGTAGAGGGCTACACCTTC.

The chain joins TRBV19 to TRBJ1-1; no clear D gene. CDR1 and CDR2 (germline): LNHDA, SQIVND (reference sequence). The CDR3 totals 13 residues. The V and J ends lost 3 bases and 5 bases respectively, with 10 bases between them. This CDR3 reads CASSMGGRTEAFF. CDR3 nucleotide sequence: TGTGCCAGTAGTATGGGAGGGAGGACTGAAGCTTTCTTT.

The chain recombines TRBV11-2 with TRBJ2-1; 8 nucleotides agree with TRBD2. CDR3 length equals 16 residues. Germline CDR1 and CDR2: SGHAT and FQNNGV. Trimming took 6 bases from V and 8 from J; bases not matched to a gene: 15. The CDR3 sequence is CASSSAPGGAVDEQFF. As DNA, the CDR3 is TGTGCCAGCAGTTCGGCCCCCGGGGGGGCCGTCGATGAGCAGTTCTTC. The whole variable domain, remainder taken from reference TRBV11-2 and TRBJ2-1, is EAGVAQSPRYKIIEKRQSVAFWCNPISGHATLYWYQQILGQGPKLLIQFQNNGVVDDSQLPKDRFSAERLKGVDSTLKIQPAKLEDSAVYLCASSSAPGGAVDEQFFGPGTRLTVL.

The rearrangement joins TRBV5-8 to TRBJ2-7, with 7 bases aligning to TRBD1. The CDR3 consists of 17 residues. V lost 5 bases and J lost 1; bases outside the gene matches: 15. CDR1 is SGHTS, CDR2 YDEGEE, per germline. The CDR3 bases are TGTGCCAGCAGTCCCGACAGGGTAGGGGTTAGATCCTACGAGCAGTACTTC. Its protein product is CASSPDRVGVRSYEQYF.

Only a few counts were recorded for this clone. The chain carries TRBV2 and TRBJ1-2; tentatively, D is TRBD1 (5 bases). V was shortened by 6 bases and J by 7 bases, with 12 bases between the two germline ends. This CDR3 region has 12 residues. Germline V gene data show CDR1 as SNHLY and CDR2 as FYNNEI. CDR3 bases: TGTGCCAGCAGGACCTTACAGGCTGGCTACACCTTC. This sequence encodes CASRTLQAGYTF.

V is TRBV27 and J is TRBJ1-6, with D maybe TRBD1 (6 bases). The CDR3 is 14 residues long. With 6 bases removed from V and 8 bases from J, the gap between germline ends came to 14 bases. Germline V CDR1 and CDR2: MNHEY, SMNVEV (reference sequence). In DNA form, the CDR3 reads TGTGCCAGCAGACAGGGATATAGGGATTCACCCCTCCACTTT. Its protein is CASRQGYRDSPLHF.